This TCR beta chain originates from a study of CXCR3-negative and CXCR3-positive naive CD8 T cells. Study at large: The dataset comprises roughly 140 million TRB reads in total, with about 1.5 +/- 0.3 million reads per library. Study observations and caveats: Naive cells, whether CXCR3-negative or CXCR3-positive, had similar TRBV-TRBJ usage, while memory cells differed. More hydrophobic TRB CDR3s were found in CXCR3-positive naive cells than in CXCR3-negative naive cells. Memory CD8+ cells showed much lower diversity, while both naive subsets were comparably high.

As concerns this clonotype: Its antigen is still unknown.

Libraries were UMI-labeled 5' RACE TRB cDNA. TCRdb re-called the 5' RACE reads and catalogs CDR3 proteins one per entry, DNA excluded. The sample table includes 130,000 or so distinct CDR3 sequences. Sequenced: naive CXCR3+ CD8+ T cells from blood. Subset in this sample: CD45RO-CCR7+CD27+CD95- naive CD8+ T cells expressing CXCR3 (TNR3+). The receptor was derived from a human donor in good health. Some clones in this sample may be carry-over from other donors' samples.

The CDR3 here is CSVEVYTEAFF. The chain joins TRBV29-1 to TRBJ1-1. Germline V gene data show CDR1 as SQVTM and CDR2 as ANQGSEA. This CDR3 region has 11 residues.